This T cell receptor (beta chain) came from a study of OX40 agonist ivuxolimab in advanced cancers. Study details: An agonistic human IgG2 monoclonal antibody against OX40 (CD134) was given.

Germline CDR1 is SNHLY and CDR2 is FYNNEI. V lost 2 bases and J lost 6; bases outside the gene matches: 7. The CDR3 extends over 16 amino acids. The protocol was immunoSEQ multiplex PCR, while the TCRdb copy is restricted to in-frame clones and leaves out a portion. The sample includes roughly 13,000 clones, roughly 80% of them seen just once. Specimen: CD4+ or CD8+ T cells sorted from blood, collected in a trial of the OX40 agonist ivuxolimab. The chain carries TRBV2 and TRBJ2-2; 9 nucleotides agree with TRBD1. This receptor was taken from an adult with an advanced solid tumor such as melanoma, head and neck, liver or kidney cancer. This CDR3 reads CASSEYGDRDPGELFF. CDR3 sequence (DNA): TGTGCCAGCAGTGAATATGGGGACAGGGACCCCGGGGAGCTGTTTTTT.